A few counts support the clone carrying this T cell receptor (beta chain). The data stem from a study of blood T cells in healthy people across ages. The CDR3 is made up of 14 amino acids. Trimming stripped 6 bases from V and 4 bases from J, with 10 bases between. Germline CDR1 MNHNY, CDR2 SVGAGI (reference sequence). Primed by a sample-barcoded 5' primer and a J-beta primer mix, a second PCR proceeded for about 6 to 12 cycles. TCRdb ran MiXCR on the 5' RACE reads and lists one entry per CDR3 protein. The sample lists hundreds of thousands of distinct CDR3 sequences; more than 20% were seen once. A further study also used this sample, focusing on T cells of mothers and their children.

This TCR derives from a boy under 18 in good health. Sequenced: blood. The V gene is TRBV6-6, the J gene TRBJ1-6, with D perhaps TRBD1 (5 bases). CDR3 region: CASRDGGYNSPLHF. The CDR3 nucleotides read TGTGCCAGCAGAGACGGGGGTTATAATTCACCCCTCCACTTT.